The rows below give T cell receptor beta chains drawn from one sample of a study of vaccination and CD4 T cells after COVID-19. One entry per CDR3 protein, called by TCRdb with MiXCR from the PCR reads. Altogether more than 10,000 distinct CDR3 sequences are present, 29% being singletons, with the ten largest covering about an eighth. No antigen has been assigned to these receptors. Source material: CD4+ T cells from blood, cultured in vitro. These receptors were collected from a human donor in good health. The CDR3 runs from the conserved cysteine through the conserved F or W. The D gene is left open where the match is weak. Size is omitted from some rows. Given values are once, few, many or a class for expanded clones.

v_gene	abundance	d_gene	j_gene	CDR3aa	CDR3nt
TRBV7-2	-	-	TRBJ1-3	CASSTGAGNTIYF	TGTGCCAGCAGCACCGGTGCTGGAAACACCATATATTTT
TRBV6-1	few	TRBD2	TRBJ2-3	CASSRLAGRDTQYF	TGTGCCAGCAGTAGACTAGCGGGCCGGGATACGCAGTATTTT
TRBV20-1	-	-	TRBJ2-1	CSARGLNEQFF	TGCAGTGCTAGAGGACTCAATGAGCAGTTCTTC
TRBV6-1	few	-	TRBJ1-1	CASSFTDAYTEAFF	TGTGCCAGCAGCTTTACCGATGCGTACACTGAAGCTTTCTTT
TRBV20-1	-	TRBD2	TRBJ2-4	CSASRDYLVIQYF	TGCAGTGCTAGCCGGGACTACCTGGTCATTCAGTACTTC
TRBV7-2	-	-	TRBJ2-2	CASSSLARANTGELFF	TGTGCCAGCAGCTCCCTAGCCAGGGCGAACACCGGGGAGCTGTTTTTT
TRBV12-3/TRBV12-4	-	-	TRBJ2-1	CASRPRGDNEQFF	TGTGCCAGCAGGCCTCGGGGAGACAATGAGCAGTTCTTC
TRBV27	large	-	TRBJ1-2	CASSPEGYGYTF	TGTGCCAGCAGCCCGGAGGGGTATGGCTACACCTTC
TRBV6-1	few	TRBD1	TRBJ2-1	CASRTGNNEQFF	TGTGCCAGCAGGACAGGGAACAATGAGCAGTTCTTC
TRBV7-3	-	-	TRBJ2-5	CASSLPPARGETQYF	TGTGCCAGCAGCTTGCCTCCGGCCAGGGGAGAGACCCAGTACTTC
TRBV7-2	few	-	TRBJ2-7	CASSFQFDGYEQYF	TGTGCCAGCAGCTTTCAATTCGACGGCTACGAGCAGTACTTC
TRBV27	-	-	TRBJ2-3	CASSLGGSFYVGQYF	TGTGCCAGCAGTCTTGGGGGATCCTTCTACGTAGGGCAGTATTTT
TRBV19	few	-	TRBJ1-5	CASSVSMTRNQPQHF	TGTGCCAGTAGTGTCTCGATGACCCGCAATCAGCCCCAGCATTTT